The 9 T cell receptor beta chains presented below share a single source sample, sequenced in a study of cytomegalovirus exposure and HLA in healthy donors. The study ran its PCR with 60 Vbeta and 13 Jbeta primers. The method was immunoSEQ multiplex PCR; TCRdb's version includes in-frame clones alone and lacks a portion of them. This sample has some 170,000 clones, with around 69% found just once. Sequencing used PBMCs. These receptors were taken from a man in his sixties in good health and CMV-seronegative.

The rearrangement links TRBV6-5 to TRBJ2-5, with a weak D call TRBD2 (5 bases). Germline V gives CDR1 MNHEY, CDR2 SVGAGI. This CDR3 spans 14 amino acids. Deletions cut 3 bases from V and 1 base from J, with 9 bases between. CDR3 sequence (DNA): TGTGCCAGCAGTTATCTAACTAGCCAAGAGACCCAGTACTTC. Protein sequence: CASSYLTSQETQYF.

In nucleotides, the CDR3 is TGTGCCAGCAGCCTCCCCCTAGCGGGGGGCGGAGAGACCCAGTACTTC. Translating gives CASSLPLAGGGETQYF. The V gene is TRBV5-4, the J gene TRBJ2-5; 11 bases map to TRBD2. This CDR3 is 16 amino acids long. V lost 4 bases and J lost 4; bases outside the gene matches: 9. CDR1 and CDR2 (germline): SGHNT, YYREEE (reference sequence).

The chain couples TRBV10-3 to TRBJ2-3; D may be TRBD2 (6 bases). Per the germline V gene, CDR1 is ENHRY and CDR2 is SYGVKD. This CDR3 contains 13 residues. CDR3 DNA sequence: TGTGTCGTGCGGGGTTCTAGCACAGATACGCAGTATTTT. This translates into CVVRGSSTDTQYF.

This clone was counted only a few times. The chain has TRBV6-1 and TRBJ2-7; D uncertain. The V end was cut by 4 bases, the J end by 0 bases, with 10 bases between. CDR1 MNHNS and CDR2 SASEGT come from the germline V gene. The CDR3 spans 14 residues. The CDR3 protein is CASSVGLSSYEQYF. DNA of the CDR3: TGTGCCAGCAGTGTGGGCCTGAGCTCCTACGAGCAGTACTTC.

The rearrangement uses TRBV15 and TRBJ2-1; 8 bases align to TRBD2. Germline trimming cut 8 bases from V and 9 bases from J; bases unmatched to any gene: 12. Germline V gene lookup returns CDR1 LNHNV and CDR2 YYDKDF (reference sequence). This CDR3 region has 14 residues. The chain's CDR3 is CATGAGGTIPEQFF. The CDR3 coding sequence is TGTGCCACCGGGGCGGGGGGAACCATCCCTGAGCAGTTCTTC.

The chain joins TRBV29-1 to TRBJ2-1, with TRBD2 matching 7 bases. With 5 bases clipped from V and 3 bases from J, the junction kept 4 bases outside the gene matches. CDR3 length equals 13 residues. The germline gives CDR1 SQVTM, CDR2 ANQGSEA. The CDR3 coding sequence is TGCAGCGTTTGCCTAGCGGTCTACAATGAGCAGTTCTTC. This gives the protein CSVCLAVYNEQFF.

This rearrangement joins TRBV6-5 to TRBJ1-2; D is unclear. Trimming removed 6 bases from V and 4 bases from J, with 15 bases in between. This CDR3 comprises 14 residues. Germline loops: CDR1 MNHEY, CDR2 SVGAGI. The CDR3 here is CASRLETRLYGYTF. CDR3 bases: TGTGCCAGCAGGCTGGAGACCCGCCTCTATGGCTACACCTTC.

J is TRBJ2-7 and V is TRBV11-2, with TRBD1 identical over 7 bases. From germline, CDR1 is SGHAT and CDR2 FQNNGV. CDR3 length: 17 residues. V lost 1 base and J lost 0; bases outside the gene matches: 9. This chain's CDR3 is CASSLGIGTADSYEQYF. CDR3 sequence (DNA): TGTGCCAGCAGCTTAGGGATTGGGACAGCGGACTCCTACGAGCAGTACTTC.

The rearrangement links TRBV4-2 to TRBJ2-1, with TRBD2 identical over 8 bases. CDR3 length equals 17 residues. Unmatched junction bases numbered 9, after V lost 3 bases and J lost 2 bases. Germline CDR1 and CDR2: LGHNA and YNFKEQ. The CDR3 region has the DNA TGTGCCAGCAGCCACTCCCAGCGGGGGCTTACCTACAATGAGCAGTTCTTC. Translating gives CASSHSQRGLTYNEQFF.